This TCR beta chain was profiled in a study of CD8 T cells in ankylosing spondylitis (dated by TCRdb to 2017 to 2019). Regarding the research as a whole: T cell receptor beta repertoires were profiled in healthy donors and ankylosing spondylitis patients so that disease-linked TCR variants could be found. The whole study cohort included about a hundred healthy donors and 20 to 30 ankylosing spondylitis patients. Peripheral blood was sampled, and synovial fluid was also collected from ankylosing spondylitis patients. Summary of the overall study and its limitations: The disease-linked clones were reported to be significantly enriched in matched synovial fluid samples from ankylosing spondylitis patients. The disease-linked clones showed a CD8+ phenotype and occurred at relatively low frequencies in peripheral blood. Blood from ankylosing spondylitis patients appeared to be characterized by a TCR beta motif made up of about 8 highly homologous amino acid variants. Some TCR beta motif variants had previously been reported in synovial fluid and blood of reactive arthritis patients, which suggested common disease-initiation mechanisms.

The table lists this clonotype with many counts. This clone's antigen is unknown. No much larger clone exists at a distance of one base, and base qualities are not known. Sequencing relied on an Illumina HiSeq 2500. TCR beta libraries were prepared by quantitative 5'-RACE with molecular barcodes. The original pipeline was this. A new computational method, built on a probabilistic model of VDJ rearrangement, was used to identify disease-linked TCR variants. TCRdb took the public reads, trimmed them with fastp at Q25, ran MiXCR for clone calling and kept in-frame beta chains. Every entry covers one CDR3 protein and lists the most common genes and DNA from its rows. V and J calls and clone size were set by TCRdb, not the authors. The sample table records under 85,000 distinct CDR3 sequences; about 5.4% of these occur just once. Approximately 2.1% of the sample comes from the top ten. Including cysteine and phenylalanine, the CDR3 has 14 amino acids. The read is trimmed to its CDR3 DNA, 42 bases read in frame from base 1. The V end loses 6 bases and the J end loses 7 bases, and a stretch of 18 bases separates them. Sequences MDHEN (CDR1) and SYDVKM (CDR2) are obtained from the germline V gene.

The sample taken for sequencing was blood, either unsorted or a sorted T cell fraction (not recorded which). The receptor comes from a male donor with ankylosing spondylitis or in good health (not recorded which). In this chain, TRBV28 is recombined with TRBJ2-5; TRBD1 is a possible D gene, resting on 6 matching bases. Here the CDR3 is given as CASSTNRAMGTQYF. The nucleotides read TGTGCCAGCAGCACGAACAGGGCCATGGGGACCCAGTACTTC.